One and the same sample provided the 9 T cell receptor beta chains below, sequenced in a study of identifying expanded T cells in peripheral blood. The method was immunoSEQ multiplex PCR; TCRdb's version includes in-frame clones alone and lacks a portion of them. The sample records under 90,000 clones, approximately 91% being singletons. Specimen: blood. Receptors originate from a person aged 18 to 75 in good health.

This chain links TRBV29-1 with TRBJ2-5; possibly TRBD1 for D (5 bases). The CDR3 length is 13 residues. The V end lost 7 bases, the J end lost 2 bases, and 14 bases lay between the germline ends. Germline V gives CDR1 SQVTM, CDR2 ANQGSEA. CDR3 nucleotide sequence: TGCAGCGGTGCTCAGGGTGGGCAAGAGACCCAGTACTTC. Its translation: CSGAQGGQETQYF.

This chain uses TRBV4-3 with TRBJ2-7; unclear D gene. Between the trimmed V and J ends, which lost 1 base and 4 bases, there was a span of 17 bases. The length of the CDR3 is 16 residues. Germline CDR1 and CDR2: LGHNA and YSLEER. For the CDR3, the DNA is TGCGCCAGCAGCCAAGGAAGCCCTGGGAAGGGATACGAGCAGTACTTC. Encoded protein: CASSQGSPGKGYEQYF.

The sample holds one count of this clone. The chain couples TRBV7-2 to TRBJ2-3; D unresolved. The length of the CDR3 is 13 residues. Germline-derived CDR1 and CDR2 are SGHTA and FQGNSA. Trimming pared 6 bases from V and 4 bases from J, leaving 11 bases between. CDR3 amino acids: CASSSLYADTQYF. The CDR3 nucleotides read TGTGCCAGCAGTTCCCTCTATGCAGATACGCAGTATTTT.

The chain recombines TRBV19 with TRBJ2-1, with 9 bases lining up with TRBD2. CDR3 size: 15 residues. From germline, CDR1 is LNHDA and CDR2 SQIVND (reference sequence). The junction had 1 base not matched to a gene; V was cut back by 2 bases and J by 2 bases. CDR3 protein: CASSISSGAYNEQFF. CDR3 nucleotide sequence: TGTGCCAGTAGTATATCTAGCGGGGCCTACAATGAGCAGTTCTTC.

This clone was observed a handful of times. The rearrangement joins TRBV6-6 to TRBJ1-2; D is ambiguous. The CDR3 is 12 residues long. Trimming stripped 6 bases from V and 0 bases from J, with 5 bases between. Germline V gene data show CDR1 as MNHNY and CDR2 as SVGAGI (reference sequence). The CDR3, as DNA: TGTGCCAGCAGCCTTCCTAACTATGGCTACACCTTC. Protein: CASSLPNYGYTF.

The CDR3 reads CASGLSGRLDTQYF. The CDR3 DNA reads as TGTGCCAGCGGCCTGAGCGGGAGACTCGATACGCAGTATTTT. This chain connects TRBV27 to TRBJ2-3; 8 positions match TRBD2. The V gene end was trimmed by 8 bases and the J gene end by 6 bases; junction bases not matched to a gene: 10. The germline gives CDR1 MNHEY, CDR2 SMNVEV (reference sequence). This CDR3 has 14 residues.

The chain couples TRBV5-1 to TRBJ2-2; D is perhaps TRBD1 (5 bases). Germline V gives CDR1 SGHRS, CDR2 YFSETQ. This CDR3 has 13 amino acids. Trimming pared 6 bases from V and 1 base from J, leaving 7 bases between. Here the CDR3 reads CASNQGNTGELFF. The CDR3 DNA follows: TGCGCCAGCAATCAGGGGAACACCGGGGAGCTGTTTTTT.

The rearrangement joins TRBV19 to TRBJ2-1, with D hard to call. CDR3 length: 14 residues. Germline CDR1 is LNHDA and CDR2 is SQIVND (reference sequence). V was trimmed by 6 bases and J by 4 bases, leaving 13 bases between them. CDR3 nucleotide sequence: TGTGCCAGTAGCCCTCACACTGAATACAATGAGCAGTTCTTC. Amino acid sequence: CASSPHTEYNEQFF. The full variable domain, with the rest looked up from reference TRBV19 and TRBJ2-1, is DGGITQSPKYLFRKEGQNVTLSCEQNLNHDAMYWYRQDPGQGLRLIYYSQIVNDFQKGDIAEGYSVSREKKESFPLTVTSAQKNPTAFYLCASSPHTEYNEQFFGPGTRLTVL.

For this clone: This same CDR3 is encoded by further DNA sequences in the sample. As DNA, the CDR3 is TGTGCCAGCAGTTACGGGGGGAACACTGAAGCTTTCTTT. This translates into CASSYGGNTEAFF. The V and J genes are TRBV6-6 and TRBJ1-1; maybe TRBD1 (5 bases). This CDR3 has 13 residues. V was clipped by 2 bases and J by 1 base, with 5 bases between them. Germline loops: CDR1 MNHNY, CDR2 SVGAGI (reference sequence).